This TCR beta chain was captured in a study of T cell responses to AZD1222 COVID-19 vaccine. Background on the study: Investigators merged groups given second doses at roughly 4 or roughly 12 weeks. Study findings and constraints: Repertoire sampling happened only post peak T cell response. The study reported that nearly half of spike-specific TCRs target unmutated variant regions. White British donors predominated, females outnumbered males, and clonal diversity was possibly underestimated.

Profiling relied on immunoSEQ multiplex PCR, and the TCRdb table lists in-frame clones only, not all of them. Of about 190,000 clones in the sample, approximately 90% were seen once. As concerns this clone: Its antigen is not identified.

The germline CDR1 and CDR2 sequences are SGHNT and YYREEE (reference sequence). CDR3 size: 12 residues. Trimming left V 4 bases short and J 6 bases short, with 10 bases between. This receptor was obtained from an adult in good health. This sample comprised peripheral blood, obtained on day 0 of AZD1222 vaccination. This chain joins TRBV5-4 and TRBJ1-1, with a tentative D call TRBD1 (6 bases). The CDR3 DNA is TGTGCCAGCAGCGGGGGACAACCTGAAGCTTTCTTT. Its protein product is CASSGGQPEAFF.